This paragraph reports one T cell receptor (beta chain). In terms of age and location, participants ranged from roughly 18 to 90 years and lived in fewer than 30 US areas. Participant-given clinical history determined each cohort assignment. For recovered donors of Cohort 3, there were two negative PCRs, clearance, or symptom resolution. These data are taken from a study of blood T cell repertoires in COVID-19. Measured with immunoSEQ multiplex PCR; TCRdb has only the in-frame clones, and not every one. The sample has some 340,000 clones, around 87% seen once. The receptor was isolated from a woman in her twenties or thirties who had recovered from COVID-19. Sequencing was carried out using PBMCs or T cells enriched from blood (not recorded which).

The CDR3 DNA is TGTGCCAGCTCCTGGACGGAGGCAACTAATGAAAAACTGTTTTTT. Its translation is CASSWTEATNEKLFF. The chain has TRBV18 and TRBJ1-4; D is uncertain. This CDR3 spans 15 amino acids. CDR1 KGHSH and CDR2 LQKENI come from the germline V gene. V lost 6 bases, J lost 0 bases, and 11 bases lay in between. Complete variable domain (other parts from reference TRBV18 and TRBJ1-4): NAGVMQNPRHLVRRRGQEARLRCSPMKGHSHVYWYRQLPEEGLKFMVYLQKENIIDESGMPKERFSAEFPKEGPSILRIQQVVRGDSAAYFCASSWTEATNEKLFFGSGTQLSVL.